The next 4 T cell receptor beta chains were all read from a single sample in a study of T-cell reconstitution after alpha-beta-depleted transplantation in children. Library preparation (for TCRbeta) was performed with unique molecular identifiers. TCRdb ran MiXCR on the PCR reads and lists one entry per CDR3 protein. Of 190,000 or so distinct CDR3 sequences listed, 6% to 7% are singletons. The sample consisted of PBMCs from the stem cell graft donor, taken from the stem cell graft. These receptors were obtained from a human donor who donated a stem cell graft to a child with Wiskott-Aldrich syndrome.

This clonotype has a count of ten or more. The CDR3 reads CASTRGIGSGNTIYF. The CDR3 DNA reads as TGTGCCAGCACCCGGGGGATCGGCTCTGGAAACACCATATATTTT. The chain employs TRBV12-3 or TRBV12-4 and TRBJ1-3; weak D call: TRBD1 (5 bases). The CDR3 extends over 15 amino acids. Trimming took 7 bases from V and 0 from J, leaving 13 bases between them.

At least ten counts were recorded for this clonotype. The chain has TRBV12-3 or TRBV12-4 and TRBJ2-2; TRBD2 matches at 8 bases. CDR3 length equals 16 residues. The J segment lost 5 bases and the V segment lost 5 bases, leaving 10 bases of the junction unmatched. DNA of the CDR3: TGTGCCAGCAGTCAACCGAGGACTAGCCCGACCGGGGAGCTGTTTTTT. This encodes CASSQPRTSPTGELFF.

This clonotype came up a few times. The chain is built from TRBV3-1 and TRBJ2-1; the D gene is possibly TRBD2 (5 bases). Germline lookup yields CDR1 LGHDT and CDR2 YNNKEL (reference sequence). The CDR3 loop spans 13 amino acids. With 4 bases removed from V and 5 bases from J, the gap between germline ends came to 9 bases. As DNA, the CDR3 is TGTGCCAGCAGCCGCGGGTTGCACAATGAGCAGTTCTTC. The encoded protein is CASSRGLHNEQFF.

The chain combines TRBV7-2 with TRBJ2-7, with D unresolved. The CDR3 totals 12 residues. CDR1 and CDR2 (germline): SGHTA, FQGNSA. The V gene lost 5 bases and the J gene lost 3 bases, with 8 bases spanning the gap. CDR3 DNA sequence: TGTGCCAGCAGCAGTTACAGCTACGAGCAGTACTTC. Translating gives CASSSYSYEQYF.